This entry is about one T cell receptor (beta chain). The CDR3 has 10 residues. CDR1 and CDR2 (germline): SGHTA, FQGNSA. The V and J ends lost 3 bases and 6 bases respectively, with 2 bases between them. TCR beta VDJ combinations and CDR3 sequences were profiled from genomic DNA. Using its own MiXCR run on the reads, TCRdb lists one record per CDR3 protein. The table lists some 47,000 distinct CDR3 sequences, around 73% of them singletons, with 34% in the top ten. These data come from a study of CD8+CD57+ T cells in acquired aplastic anemia. Sequenced material: sorted CD4+, CD8+, or CD8+CD57+ T cells (not recorded which) from PBMCs. This sequence joins TRBV7-2 and TRBJ1-2, with D uncertain. This TCR was recovered from a human donor in good health, serving as a control. DNA for the CDR3: TGTGCCAGCAGCTTCAATGGCTACACCTTC. This translates into CASSFNGYTF.